This TCR beta chain was found in a study of T cells after yellow fever vaccination. Study results and limitations: Peaking faster, on day 5 versus 15, the secondary response was nonetheless weaker.

TCRdb reanalysed the 5' RACE reads using MiXCR and keeps one entry per CDR3 protein. The sample lists approximately 510,000 distinct CDR3 sequences, 20% to 25% occurring once. In the case of this clonotype: What it recognizes is unknown.

The source was PBMCs, collected roughly 20 days after the first yellow fever vaccination. This sequence originates from a man aged 18 to 30 who received the YFV17D yellow fever vaccine.

CDR3 protein: CASSLGAEYLTDTQYF. CDR3 coding DNA: TGCGCCAGCAGCTTGGGGGCAGAATACCTCACAGATACGCAGTATTTT. This chain connects TRBV5-1 to TRBJ2-3; D is unresolved. Per the germline V gene, CDR1 is SGHRS and CDR2 is YFSETQ. V lost 0 bases and J 2 bases, leaving 13 bases between the germline ends. The CDR3 sequence is 16 residues long.